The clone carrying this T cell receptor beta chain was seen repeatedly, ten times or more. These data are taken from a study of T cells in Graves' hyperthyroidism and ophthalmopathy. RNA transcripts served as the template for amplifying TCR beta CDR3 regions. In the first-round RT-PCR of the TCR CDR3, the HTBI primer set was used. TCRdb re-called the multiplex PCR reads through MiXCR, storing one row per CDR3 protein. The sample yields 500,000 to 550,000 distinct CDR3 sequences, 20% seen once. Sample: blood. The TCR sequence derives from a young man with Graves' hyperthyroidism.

The CDR3 DNA follows: TGTGCCAGCAGCTACGCCAGTAACACCGGGGAGCTGTTTTTT. It yields the protein CASSYASNTGELFF. V gene TRBV7-8 combines with J gene TRBJ2-2; D uncertain. The CDR3 is 14 amino acids. Germline V CDR1 and CDR2: SGHVS, FQNEAQ. V was shortened by 4 bases and J by 2 bases, with 8 bases between the two germline ends. Drawing the rest from reference TRBV7-8 and TRBJ2-2, the complete variable domain is GAGVSQSPRYKVAKRGQDVALRCDPISGHVSLFWYQQALGQGPEFLTYFQNEAQLDKSGLPSDRFFAERPEGSVSTLKIQRTQQEDSAVYLCASSYASNTGELFFGEGSRLTVL.